This T cell receptor beta chain originates from a study of blood T cell repertoires in COVID-19. Across the whole study: Whether acute or convalescent, the COVID-19 samples came from the United States, Italy and Spain. The cDNA or gDNA used as material had been derived from T cells, B-cell-depleted T cells, or PBMCs.

V lost 3 bases and J lost 8; bases outside the gene matches: 6. The CDR3 contains 14 residues. Germline CDR1 and CDR2: SGDLS and YYNGEE. Authors' data handling: Quantification of nucleated cells was approximated via reference gene primer amplification. Using immunoSEQ multiplex PCR, the repertoire was profiled, and TCRdb retains in-frame clones only, with some absent. For V, J and clone size, that table is used; D and trimming come from the DNA. This table has approximately 140,000 clones, 70% to 90% appearing once. The origin of this receptor is a man in his sixties or seventies with acute or convalescent COVID-19. This chain uses TRBV9 with TRBJ2-1; TRBD2 aligns across 9 bases. The sequencing input was peripheral blood. CDR3 region: CASSAAGTSYEQFF. CDR3 coding DNA: TGTGCCAGCAGCGCAGCTGGGACTAGCTATGAGCAGTTCTTC.